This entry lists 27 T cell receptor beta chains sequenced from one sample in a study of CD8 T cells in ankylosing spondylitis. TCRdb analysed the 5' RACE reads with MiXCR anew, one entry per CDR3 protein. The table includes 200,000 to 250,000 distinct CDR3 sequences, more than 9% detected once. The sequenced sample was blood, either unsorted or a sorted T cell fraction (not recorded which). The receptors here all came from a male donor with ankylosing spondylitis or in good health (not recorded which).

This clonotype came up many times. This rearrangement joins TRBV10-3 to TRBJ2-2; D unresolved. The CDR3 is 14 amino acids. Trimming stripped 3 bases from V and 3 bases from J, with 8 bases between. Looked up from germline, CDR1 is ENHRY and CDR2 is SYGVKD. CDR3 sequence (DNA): TGTGCCATCAGTGATTCCTTAGACACCGGGGAGCTGTTTTTT. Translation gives CAISDSLDTGELFF.

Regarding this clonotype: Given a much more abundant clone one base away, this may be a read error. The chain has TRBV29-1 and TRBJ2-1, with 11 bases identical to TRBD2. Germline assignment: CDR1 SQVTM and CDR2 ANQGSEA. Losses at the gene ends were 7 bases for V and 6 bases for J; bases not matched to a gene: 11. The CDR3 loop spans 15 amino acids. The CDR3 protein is CSGTIGSGGGNEQFF. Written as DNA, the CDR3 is TGCAGCGGGACCATTGGTAGCGGGGGGGGCAATGAGCAGTTCTTC.

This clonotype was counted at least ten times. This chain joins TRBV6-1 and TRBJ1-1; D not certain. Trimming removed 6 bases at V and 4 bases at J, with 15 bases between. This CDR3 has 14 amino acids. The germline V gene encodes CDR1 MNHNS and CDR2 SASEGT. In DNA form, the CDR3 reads TGTGCCAGCAGAGCAAGAGATGAGAGCACTGAAGCTTTCTTT. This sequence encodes CASRARDESTEAFF.

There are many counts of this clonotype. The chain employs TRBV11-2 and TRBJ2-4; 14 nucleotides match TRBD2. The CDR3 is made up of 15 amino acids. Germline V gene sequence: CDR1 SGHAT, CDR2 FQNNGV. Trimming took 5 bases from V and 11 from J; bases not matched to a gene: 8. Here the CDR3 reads CASSETSGGARVQYF. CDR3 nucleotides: TGTGCCAGCAGCGAGACTAGCGGGGGGGCCAGAGTTCAGTACTTC.

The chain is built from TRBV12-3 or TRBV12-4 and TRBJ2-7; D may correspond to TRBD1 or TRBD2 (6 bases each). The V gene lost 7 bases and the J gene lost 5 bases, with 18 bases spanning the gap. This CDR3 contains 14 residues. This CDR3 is CASTMGGPPNEQYF. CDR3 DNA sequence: TGTGCCAGCACTATGGGGGGCCCCCCGAACGAGCAGTACTTC.

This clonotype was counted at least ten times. The CDR3 spells CSARDIVGYNEQFF. The CDR3 bases are TGCAGTGCTAGAGACATCGTGGGGTACAATGAGCAGTTCTTC. The chain has TRBV20-1 and TRBJ2-1; D gene ambiguous. Germline values: CDR1 DFQATT, CDR2 SNEGSKA (reference sequence). V was shortened by 0 bases and J by 4 bases, with 10 bases between the two germline ends. The CDR3 length is 14 residues.

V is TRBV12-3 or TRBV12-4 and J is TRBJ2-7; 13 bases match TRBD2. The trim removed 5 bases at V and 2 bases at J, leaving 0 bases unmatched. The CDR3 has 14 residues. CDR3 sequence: CASSGTSGAYEQYF. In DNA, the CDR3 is TGTGCCAGCAGTGGGACTAGCGGGGCCTACGAGCAGTACTTC.

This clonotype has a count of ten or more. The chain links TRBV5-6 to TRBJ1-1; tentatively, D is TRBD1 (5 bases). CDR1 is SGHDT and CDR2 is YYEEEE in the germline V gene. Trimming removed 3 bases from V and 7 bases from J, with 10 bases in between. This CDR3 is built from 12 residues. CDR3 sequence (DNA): TGTGCCAGCAGCTGGGGACCGGATGAAGCTTTCTTT. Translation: CASSWGPDEAFF.

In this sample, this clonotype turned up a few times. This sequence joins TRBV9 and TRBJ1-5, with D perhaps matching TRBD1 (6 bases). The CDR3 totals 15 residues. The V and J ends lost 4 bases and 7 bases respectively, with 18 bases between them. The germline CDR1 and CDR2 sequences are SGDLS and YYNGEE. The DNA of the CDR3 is TGTGCCAGCAGCTCAGGTGGCAGGGGCTGGCAGCCCCAGCATTTT. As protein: CASSSGGRGWQPQHF.

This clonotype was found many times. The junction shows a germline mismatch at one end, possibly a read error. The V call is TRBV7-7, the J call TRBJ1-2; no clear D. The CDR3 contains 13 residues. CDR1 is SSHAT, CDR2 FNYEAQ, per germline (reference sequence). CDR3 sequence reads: CASSPLDVSGYTF. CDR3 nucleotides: TGTGCTAGCAGCCCTCTGGACGTTTCTGGCTACACCTTC.

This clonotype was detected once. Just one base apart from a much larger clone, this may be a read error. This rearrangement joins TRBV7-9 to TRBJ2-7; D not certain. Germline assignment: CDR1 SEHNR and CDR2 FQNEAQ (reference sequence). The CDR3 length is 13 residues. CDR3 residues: CASSSGSTYEQNF. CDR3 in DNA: TGTGCCAGCAGCTCCGGGTCAACCTACGAGCAGAACTTC.

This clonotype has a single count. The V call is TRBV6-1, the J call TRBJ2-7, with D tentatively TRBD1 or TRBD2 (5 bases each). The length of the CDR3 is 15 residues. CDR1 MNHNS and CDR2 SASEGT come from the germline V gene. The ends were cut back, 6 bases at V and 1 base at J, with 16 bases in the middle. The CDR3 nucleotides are TGTGCCAGCAGGAAAAATAGTGAGGGGTCCTACGAGCAGTACTTC. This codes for CASRKNSEGSYEQYF.

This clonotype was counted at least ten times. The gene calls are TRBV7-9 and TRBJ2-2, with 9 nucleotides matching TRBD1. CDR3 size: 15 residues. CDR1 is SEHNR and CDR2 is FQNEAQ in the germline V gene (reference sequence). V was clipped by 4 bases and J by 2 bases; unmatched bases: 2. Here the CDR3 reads CASSSTGGNTGELFF. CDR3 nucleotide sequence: TGTGCCAGCAGCTCGACAGGGGGAAACACCGGGGAGCTGTTTTTT.

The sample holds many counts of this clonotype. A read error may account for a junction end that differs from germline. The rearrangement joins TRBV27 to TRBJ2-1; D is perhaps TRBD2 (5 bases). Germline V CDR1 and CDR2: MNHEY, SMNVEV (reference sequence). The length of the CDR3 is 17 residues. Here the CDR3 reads CANSLWAGLIPNNEQFF. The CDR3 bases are TGTGCCAACAGTTTATGGGCAGGACTCATACCTAACAATGAGCAGTTCTTC.

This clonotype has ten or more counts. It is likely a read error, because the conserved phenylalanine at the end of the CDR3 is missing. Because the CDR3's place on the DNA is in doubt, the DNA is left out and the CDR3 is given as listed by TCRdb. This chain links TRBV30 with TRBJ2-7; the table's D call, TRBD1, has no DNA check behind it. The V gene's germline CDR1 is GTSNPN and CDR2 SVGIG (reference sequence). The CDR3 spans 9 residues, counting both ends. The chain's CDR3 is CAWSLSRQA.

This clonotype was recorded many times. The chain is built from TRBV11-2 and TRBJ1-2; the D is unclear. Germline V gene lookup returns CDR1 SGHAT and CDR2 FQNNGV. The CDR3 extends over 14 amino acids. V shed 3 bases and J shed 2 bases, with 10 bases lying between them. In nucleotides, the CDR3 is TGTGCCAGCAGCTTTTTCAACGGAAACTATGGCTACACCTTC. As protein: CASSFFNGNYGYTF.

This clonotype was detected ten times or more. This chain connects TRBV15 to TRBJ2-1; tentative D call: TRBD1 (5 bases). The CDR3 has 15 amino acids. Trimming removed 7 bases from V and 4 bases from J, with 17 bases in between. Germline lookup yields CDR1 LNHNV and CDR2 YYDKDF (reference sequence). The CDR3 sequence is CATMDGQTFYNEQFF. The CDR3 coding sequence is TGTGCCACCATGGACGGACAAACTTTTTACAATGAGCAGTTCTTC.

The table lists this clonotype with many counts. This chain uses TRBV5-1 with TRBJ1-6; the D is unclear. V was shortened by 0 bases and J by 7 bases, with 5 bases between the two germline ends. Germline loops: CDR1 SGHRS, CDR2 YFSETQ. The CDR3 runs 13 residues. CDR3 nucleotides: TGCGCCAGCAGCTTGGGACCAAATTCACCCCTCCACTTT. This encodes CASSLGPNSPLHF.

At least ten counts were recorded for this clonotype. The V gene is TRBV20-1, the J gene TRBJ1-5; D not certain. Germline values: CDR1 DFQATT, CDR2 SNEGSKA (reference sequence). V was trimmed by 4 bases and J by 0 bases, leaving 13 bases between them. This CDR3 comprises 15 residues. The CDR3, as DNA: TGCAGTGCTACTCGGACGGAAACTAGCAATCAGCCCCAGCATTTT. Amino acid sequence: CSATRTETSNQPQHF.

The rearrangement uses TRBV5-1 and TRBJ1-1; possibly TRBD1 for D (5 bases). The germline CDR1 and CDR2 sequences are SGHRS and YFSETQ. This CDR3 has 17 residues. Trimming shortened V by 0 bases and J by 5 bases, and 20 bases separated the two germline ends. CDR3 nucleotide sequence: TGCGCCAGCAGCTTGGCACGACCCGGGACCGAGGGGACTGAAGCTTTCTTT. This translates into CASSLARPGTEGTEAFF.

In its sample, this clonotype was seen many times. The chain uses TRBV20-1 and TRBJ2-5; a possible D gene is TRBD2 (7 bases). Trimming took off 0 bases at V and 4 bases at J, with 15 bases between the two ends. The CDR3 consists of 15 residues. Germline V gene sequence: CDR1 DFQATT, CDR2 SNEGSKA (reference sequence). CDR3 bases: TGCAGTGCTAGAGACTCTACCGGGGGGCTAGAGACCCAGTACTTC. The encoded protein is CSARDSTGGLETQYF.

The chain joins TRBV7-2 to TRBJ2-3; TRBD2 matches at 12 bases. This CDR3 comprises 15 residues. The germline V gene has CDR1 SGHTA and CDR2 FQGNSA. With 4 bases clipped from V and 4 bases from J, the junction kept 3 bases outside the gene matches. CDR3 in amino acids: CASSSSGGAPDTQYF. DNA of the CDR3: TGTGCCAGCAGCTCTAGCGGGGGGGCCCCAGATACGCAGTATTTT.

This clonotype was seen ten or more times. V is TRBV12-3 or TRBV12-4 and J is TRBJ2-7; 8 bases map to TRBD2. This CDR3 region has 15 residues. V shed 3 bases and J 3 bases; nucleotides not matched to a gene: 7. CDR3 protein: CASSLASGSIYEQYF. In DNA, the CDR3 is TGTGCCAGCAGTTTGGCTAGCGGGTCTATCTACGAGCAGTACTTC.

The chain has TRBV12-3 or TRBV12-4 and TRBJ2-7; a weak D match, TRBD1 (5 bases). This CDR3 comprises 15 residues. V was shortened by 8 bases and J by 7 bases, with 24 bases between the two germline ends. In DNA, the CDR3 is TGTGCCAGCCGAAGGGGAATAGGGCAGGGTGGAGAGCAGTACTTC. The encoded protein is CASRRGIGQGGEQYF.

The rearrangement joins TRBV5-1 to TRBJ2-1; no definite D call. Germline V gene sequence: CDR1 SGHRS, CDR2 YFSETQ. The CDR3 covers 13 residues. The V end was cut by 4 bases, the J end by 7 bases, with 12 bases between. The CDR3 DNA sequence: TGCGCCAGCAGCGATAATACCGGGAATGAGCAGTTCTTC. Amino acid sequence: CASSDNTGNEQFF. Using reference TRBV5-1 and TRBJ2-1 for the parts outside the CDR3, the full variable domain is KAGVTQTPRYLIKTRGQQVTLSCSPISGHRSVSWYQQTPGQGLQFLFEYFSETQRNKGNFPGRFSGRQFSNSRSEMNVSTLELGDSALYLCASSDNTGNEQFFGPGTRLTVL.

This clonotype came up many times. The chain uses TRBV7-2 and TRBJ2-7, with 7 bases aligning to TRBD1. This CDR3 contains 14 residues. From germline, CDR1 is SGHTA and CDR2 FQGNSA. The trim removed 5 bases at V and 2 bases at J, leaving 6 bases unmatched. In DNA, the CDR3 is TGTGCCAGCAGCCCCCGGGACAGAACCTACGAGCAGTACTTC. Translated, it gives CASSPRDRTYEQYF.

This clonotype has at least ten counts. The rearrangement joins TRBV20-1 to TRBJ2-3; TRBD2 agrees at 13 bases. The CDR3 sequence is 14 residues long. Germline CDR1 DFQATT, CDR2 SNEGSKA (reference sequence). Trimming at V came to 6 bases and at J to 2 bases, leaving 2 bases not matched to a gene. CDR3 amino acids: CSATSGGTTDTQYF. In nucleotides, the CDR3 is TGCAGTGCGACTAGCGGGGGGACCACAGATACGCAGTATTTT.